These T cell receptor beta chains were read from a single sample in a study of control samples from healthy donors and cancer patients. Assay: immunoSEQ multiplex PCR; the TCRdb copy retains only in-frame clones and omits some. The table has about 52,000 clones, 95% seen once. Sequenced material: blood. These receptor sequences come from a man younger than 45 in good health. Both conserved end residues are part of each CDR3. D genes are given only for firm matches. Only part of the rows carry a size: once, few, many, or a class if the clone is expanded.

clone_size	j_call	d_call	v_call	cdr3_aa	cdr3_nt
once	TRBJ2-5	.	TRBV18	CASSPGRRGQGRGETQYF	TGTGCCAGCTCACCGGGCCGGCGGGGGCAGGGGCGCGGAGAGACCCAGTACTTC
.	TRBJ2-7	TRBD1	TRBV7-8	CASSEYRGPTQEQYF	TGTGCCAGCAGCGAGTACAGGGGCCCCACGCAAGAGCAGTACTTC
.	TRBJ2-7	.	TRBV14	CASSQLLAYEQYF	TGTGCCAGCAGCCAGCTCCTTGCCTACGAGCAGTACTTC
.	TRBJ1-2	.	TRBV5-6	CASSLIGEVHGYTF	TGTGCCAGCAGCTTGATAGGGGAGGTCCATGGCTACACCTTC
.	TRBJ1-1	.	TRBV2	CASSEAREVEAFF	TGTGCCAGCAGTGAAGCGCGGGAGGTTGAAGCTTTCTTT
.	TRBJ1-5	TRBD1	TRBV19	CARDRAGQPQHF	TGTGCCAGGGACAGGGCCGGTCAGCCCCAGCATTTT
.	TRBJ2-4	TRBD2	TRBV19	CASSISGLGNIQYF	TGTGCCAGTAGTATATCGGGACTAGGAAACATTCAGTACTTC
.	TRBJ2-3	TRBD2	TRBV7-6	CASSLGGGTSTDTQYF	TGTGCCAGCAGCTTAGGGGGGGGGACTAGCACAGATACGCAGTATTTT
.	TRBJ1-4	.	TRBV21-1	CASSSRQLANEKLFF	TGTGCCAGCAGCAGCCGACAGCTTGCTAATGAAAAACTGTTTTTT
.	TRBJ2-7	.	TRBV28	CASSLFWEQYF	TGTGCCAGCAGTTTATTTTGGGAGCAGTACTTC
once	TRBJ2-7	TRBD2	TRBV27	CASSTERGPYEQYF	TGTGCCAGCAGTACTGAGCGGGGTCCCTACGAGCAGTACTTC
.	TRBJ1-2	.	TRBV6-6	CASSPDGHGYTF	TGTGCCAGCAGCCCTGACGGTCATGGCTACACCTTC
.	TRBJ2-7	.	TRBV29-1	CSVGTEYEQYF	TGCAGCGTTGGGACAGAATACGAGCAGTACTTC
.	TRBJ2-1	.	TRBV6-6	CASRRAGQEQFF	TGTGCCAGCAGGCGCGCAGGGCAGGAGCAGTTCTTC
.	TRBJ2-1	TRBD2	TRBV19	CASSRLAETHNEQFF	TGTGCCAGTTCTAGACTAGCGGAAACTCACAATGAGCAGTTCTTC
.	TRBJ1-5	.	TRBV7-2	CASSLYNNQPQHF	TGTGCCAGCAGCTTATATAACAATCAGCCCCAGCATTTT
.	TRBJ2-2	TRBD1	TRBV5-4	CASSRQGSNTGELFF	TGTGCCAGCAGCCGACAGGGTAGCAACACCGGGGAGCTGTTTTTT
.	TRBJ2-1	.	TRBV19	CASSNSPLIRNEQFF	TGTGCCAGTAGTAATTCCCCTTTGATTCGCAATGAGCAGTTCTTC
once	TRBJ2-1	TRBD2	TRBV29-1	CSVEDPGTNYNEQFF	TGCAGCGTTGAAGATCCAGGGACTAACTACAATGAGCAGTTCTTC
.	TRBJ2-7	.	TRBV6-6	CASSSGNTYEQYF	TGTGCCAGCAGTTCTGGTAACACCTACGAGCAGTACTTC
few	TRBJ1-5	.	TRBV2	CASREGALGNQPQHF	TGTGCCAGCAGGGAAGGAGCTTTGGGCAATCAGCCCCAGCATTTT
.	TRBJ1-4	TRBD1	TRBV6-6	CASSPIAGTGGRRNEKLFF	TGTGCCAGCAGTCCTATTGCGGGGACAGGGGGCAGGCGGAATGAAAAACTGTTTTTT
.	TRBJ2-1	TRBD2	TRBV15	CATSRDLGEGNNEQFF	TGTGCCACCAGCAGAGATCTGGGGGAGGGAAACAATGAGCAGTTCTTC
.	TRBJ2-1	TRBD2	TRBV19	CASSGLAGHNEQFF	TGTGCCAGTAGTGGACTAGCGGGTCACAATGAGCAGTTCTTC
once	TRBJ2-2	TRBD2	TRBV5-1	CASSLGGLAGTTGELFF	TGCGCCAGCAGCTTGGGGGGACTAGCGGGTACCACCGGGGAGCTGTTTTTT
few	TRBJ2-7	.	TRBV7-9	CASSFRRDNTYEQYF	TGTGCCAGCAGCTTCCGCCGGGACAACACATACGAGCAGTACTTC
once	TRBJ2-3	TRBD1	TRBV7-9	CASSFWTGSDTQYF	TGTGCCAGCAGCTTTTGGACAGGGTCAGATACGCAGTATTTT
.	TRBJ2-2	.	TRBV7-6	CASSRRPTNTGELFF	TGTGCCAGCAGCCGACGGCCCACGAACACCGGGGAGCTGTTTTTT